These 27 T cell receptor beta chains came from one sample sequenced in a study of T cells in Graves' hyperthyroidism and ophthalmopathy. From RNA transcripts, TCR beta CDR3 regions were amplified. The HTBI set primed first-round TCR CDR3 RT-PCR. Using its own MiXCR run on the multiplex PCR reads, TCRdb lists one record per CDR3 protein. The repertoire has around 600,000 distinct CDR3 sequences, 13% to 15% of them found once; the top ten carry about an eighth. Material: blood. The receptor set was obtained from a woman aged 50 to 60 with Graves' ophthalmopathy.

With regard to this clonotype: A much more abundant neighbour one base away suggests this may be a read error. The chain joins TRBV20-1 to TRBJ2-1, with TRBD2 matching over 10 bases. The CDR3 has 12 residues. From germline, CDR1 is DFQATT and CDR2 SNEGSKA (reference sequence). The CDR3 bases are TGCGGTGCCCTAGCGGGAGTCTATGAGCAGTTCTTC. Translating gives CGALAGVYEQFF.

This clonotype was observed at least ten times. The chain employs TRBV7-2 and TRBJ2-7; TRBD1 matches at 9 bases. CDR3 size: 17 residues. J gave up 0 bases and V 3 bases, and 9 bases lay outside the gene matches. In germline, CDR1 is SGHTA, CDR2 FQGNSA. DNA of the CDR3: TGTGCCAGCAGCTTGGGGGGGACAGGGTGGGGCTCCTACGAGCAGTACTTC. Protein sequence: CASSLGGTGWGSYEQYF.

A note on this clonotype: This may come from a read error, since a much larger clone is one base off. The CDR3 here is CGAPDRVLHTEAFF. CDR3 coding DNA: TGCGGTGCGCCGGACAGGGTATTGCACACTGAAGCTTTCTTT. The chain couples TRBV20-1 to TRBJ1-1; TRBD1 agrees at 8 bases. Germline V gene sequence: CDR1 DFQATT, CDR2 SNEGSKA (reference sequence). This CDR3 has 14 amino acids.

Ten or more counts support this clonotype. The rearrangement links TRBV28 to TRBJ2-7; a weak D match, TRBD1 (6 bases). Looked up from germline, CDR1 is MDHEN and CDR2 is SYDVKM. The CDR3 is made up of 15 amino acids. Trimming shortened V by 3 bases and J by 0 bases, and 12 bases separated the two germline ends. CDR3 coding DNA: TGTGCCAGCAGTTTCCGAGGACAGTTCTCCTACGAGCAGTACTTC. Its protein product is CASSFRGQFSYEQYF.

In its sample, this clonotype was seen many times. The DNA of the CDR3 is TGCAGCGTTCGCTGGACAGGTGGTACTGAAGCTTTCTTT. This codes for CSVRWTGGTEAFF. The rearrangement uses TRBV29-1 and TRBJ1-1; the match to TRBD1 covers 7 bases. Germline V gives CDR1 SQVTM, CDR2 ANQGSEA. The CDR3 runs to 13 residues. Unmatched junction bases numbered 8, after V lost 5 bases and J lost 5 bases. Full variable domain (rest looked up from reference TRBV29-1 and TRBJ1-1): SAVISQKPSRDICQRGTSLTIQCQVDSQVTMMFWYRQQPGQSLTLIATANQGSEATYESGFVIDKFPISRPNLTFSTLTVSNMSPEDSSIYLCSVRWTGGTEAFFGQGTRLTVV.

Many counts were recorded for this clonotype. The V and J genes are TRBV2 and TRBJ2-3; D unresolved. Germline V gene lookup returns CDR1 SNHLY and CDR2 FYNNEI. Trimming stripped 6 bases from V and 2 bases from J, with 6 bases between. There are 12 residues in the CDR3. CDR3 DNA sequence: TGTGCCAGCAGGCGGCCCACAGATACGCAGTATTTT. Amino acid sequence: CASRRPTDTQYF.

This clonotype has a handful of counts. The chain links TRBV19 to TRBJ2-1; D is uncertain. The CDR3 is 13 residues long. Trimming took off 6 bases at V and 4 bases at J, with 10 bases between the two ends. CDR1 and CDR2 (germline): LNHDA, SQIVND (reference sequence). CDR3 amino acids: CASSKSRYNEQFF. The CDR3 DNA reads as TGTGCCAGTAGCAAGAGCAGATACAATGAGCAGTTCTTC.

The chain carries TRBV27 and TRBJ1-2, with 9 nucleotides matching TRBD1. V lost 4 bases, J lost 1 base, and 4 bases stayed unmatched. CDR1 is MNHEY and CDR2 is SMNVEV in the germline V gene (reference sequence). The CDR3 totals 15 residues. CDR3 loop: CASSSTGGDNYGYTF. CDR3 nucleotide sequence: TGTGCCAGCAGTTCCACAGGGGGCGATAACTATGGCTACACCTTC.

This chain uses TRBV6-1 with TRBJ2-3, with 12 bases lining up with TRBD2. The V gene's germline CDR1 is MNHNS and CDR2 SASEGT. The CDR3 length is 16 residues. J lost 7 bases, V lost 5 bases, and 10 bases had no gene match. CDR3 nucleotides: TGTGCCAGCAGTCCTCTAGCGGGAGGGCCGGGGAATACGCAGTATTTT. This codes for CASSPLAGGPGNTQYF.

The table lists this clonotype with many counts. The CDR3 here is CAWSSSGSSYNEQFF. As DNA, the CDR3 is TGTGCCTGGAGTTCTAGCGGGAGCTCCTACAATGAGCAGTTCTTC. The chain carries TRBV30 and TRBJ2-1; the match to TRBD2 covers 10 bases. J was trimmed by 0 bases and V by 2 bases; bases with no gene match: 1. CDR3 length: 15 residues. Germline V lookup: CDR1 GTSNPN, CDR2 SVGIG (reference sequence).

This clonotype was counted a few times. Here the CDR3 DNA reads TGTGCCAGCAGTTACTTCACAGGGACCAGCACAGATACGCAGTATTTT. Amino acid sequence: CASSYFTGTSTDTQYF. This sequence joins TRBV6-2 or TRBV6-3 and TRBJ2-3, with a possible D match to TRBD1 (6 bases). The germline gives CDR1 MNHEY, CDR2 SVGEGT. V lost 1 base to trimming and J lost 0 bases, with 11 bases between them. There are 16 residues in the CDR3.

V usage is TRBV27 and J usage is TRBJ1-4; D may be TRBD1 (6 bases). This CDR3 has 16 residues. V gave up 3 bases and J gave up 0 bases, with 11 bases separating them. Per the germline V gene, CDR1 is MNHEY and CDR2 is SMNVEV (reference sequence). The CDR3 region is CASSFGGAATNEKLFF. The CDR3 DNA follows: TGTGCCAGCAGTTTTGGGGGGGCTGCAACTAATGAAAAACTGTTTTTT.

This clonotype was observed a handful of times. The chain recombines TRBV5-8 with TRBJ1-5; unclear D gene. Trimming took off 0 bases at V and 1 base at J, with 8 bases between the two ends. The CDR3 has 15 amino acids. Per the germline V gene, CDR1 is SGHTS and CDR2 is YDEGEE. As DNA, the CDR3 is TGTGCCAGCAGCTTGGGGCCCAGGAGCAATCAGCCCCAGCATTTT. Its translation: CASSLGPRSNQPQHF.

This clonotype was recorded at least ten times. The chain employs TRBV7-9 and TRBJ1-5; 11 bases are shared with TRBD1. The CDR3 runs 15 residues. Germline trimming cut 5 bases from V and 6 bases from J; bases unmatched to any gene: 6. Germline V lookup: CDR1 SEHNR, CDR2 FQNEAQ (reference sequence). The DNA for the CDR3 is TGTGCCAGCAGCCAAGGACAGGGGGCGAGTCAGCCCCAGCATTTT. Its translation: CASSQGQGASQPQHF.

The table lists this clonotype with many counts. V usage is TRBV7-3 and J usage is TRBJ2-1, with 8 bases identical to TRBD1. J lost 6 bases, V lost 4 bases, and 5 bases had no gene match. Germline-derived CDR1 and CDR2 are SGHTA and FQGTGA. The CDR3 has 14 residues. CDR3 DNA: TGTGCCAGCAGCTCAGGGGGCGTTGGCAATGAGCAGTTCTTC. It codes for CASSSGGVGNEQFF.

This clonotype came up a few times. CDR3 amino acids: CSVHPLAGSVQFF. CDR3 nucleotide sequence: TGCAGCGTCCACCCGCTAGCGGGTAGCGTGCAGTTCTTC. The genes are TRBV29-1 and TRBJ2-1; TRBD2 matches at 8 bases. This CDR3 region has 13 residues. Germline V gives CDR1 SQVTM, CDR2 ANQGSEA. Trimming at V came to 6 bases and at J to 12 bases, leaving 13 bases not matched to a gene.

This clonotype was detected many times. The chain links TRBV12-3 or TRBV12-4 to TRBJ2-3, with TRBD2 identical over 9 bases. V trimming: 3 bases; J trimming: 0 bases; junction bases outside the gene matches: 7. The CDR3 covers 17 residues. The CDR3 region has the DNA TGTGCCAGCAGTTTGTGGACTAGCGAAGGTAGCACAGATACGCAGTATTTT. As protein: CASSLWTSEGSTDTQYF.

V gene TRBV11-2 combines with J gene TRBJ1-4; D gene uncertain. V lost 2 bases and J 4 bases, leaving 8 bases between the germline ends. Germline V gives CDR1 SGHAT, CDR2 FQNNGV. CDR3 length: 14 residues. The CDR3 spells CASSLYSGNEKLFF. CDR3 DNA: TGTGCCAGCAGCTTATATTCCGGTAATGAAAAACTGTTTTTT.

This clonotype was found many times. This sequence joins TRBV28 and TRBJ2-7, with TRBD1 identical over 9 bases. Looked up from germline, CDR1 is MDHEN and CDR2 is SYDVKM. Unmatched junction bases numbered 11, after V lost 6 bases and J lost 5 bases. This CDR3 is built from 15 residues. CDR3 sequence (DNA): TGTGCCAGCAGATCTGCTGGGACAGGGTTCAACGAGCAGTACTTC. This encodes CASRSAGTGFNEQYF.

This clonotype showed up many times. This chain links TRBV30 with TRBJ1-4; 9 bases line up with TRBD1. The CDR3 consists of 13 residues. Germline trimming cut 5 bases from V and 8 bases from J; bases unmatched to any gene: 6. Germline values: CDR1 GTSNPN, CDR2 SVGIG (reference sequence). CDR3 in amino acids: CAWDRDRVEKLFF. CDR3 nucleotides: TGTGCCTGGGACCGGGACAGGGTCGAAAAACTGTTTTTT.

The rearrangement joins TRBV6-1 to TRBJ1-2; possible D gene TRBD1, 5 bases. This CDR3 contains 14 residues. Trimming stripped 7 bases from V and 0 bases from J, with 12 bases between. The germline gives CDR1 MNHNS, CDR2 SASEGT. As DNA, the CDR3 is TGTGCCAGCAAGGAAGGGGCTGCTAACTATGGCTACACCTTC. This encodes CASKEGAANYGYTF.

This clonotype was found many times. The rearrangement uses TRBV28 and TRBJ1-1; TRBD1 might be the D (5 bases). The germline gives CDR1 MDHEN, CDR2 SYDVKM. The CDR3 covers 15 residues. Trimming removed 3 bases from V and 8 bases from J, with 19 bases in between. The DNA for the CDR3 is TGTGCCAGCAGTTTCGGCAGTCGGGGGGTGAGGGAAGCTTTCTTT. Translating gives CASSFGSRGVREAFF.

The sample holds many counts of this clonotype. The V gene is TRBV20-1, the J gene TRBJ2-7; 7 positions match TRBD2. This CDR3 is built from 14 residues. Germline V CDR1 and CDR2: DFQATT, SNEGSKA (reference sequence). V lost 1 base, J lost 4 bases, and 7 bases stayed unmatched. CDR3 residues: CSARGASGAYEQYF. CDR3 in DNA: TGCAGTGCTAGAGGGGCTAGCGGAGCTTACGAGCAGTACTTC.

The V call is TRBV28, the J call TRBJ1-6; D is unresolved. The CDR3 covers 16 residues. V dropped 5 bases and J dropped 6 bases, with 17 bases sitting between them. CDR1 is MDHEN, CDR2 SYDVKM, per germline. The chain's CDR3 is CASSPDGFGRNSPLHF. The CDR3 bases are TGTGCCAGCAGTCCAGACGGTTTTGGCCGTAATTCACCCCTCCACTTT. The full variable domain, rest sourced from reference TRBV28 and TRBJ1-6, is DVKVTQSSRYLVKRTGEKVFLECVQDMDHENMFWYRQDPGLGLRLIYFSYDVKMKEKGDIPEGYSVSREKKERFSLILESASTNQTSMYLCASSPDGFGRNSPLHFGNGTRLTVT.

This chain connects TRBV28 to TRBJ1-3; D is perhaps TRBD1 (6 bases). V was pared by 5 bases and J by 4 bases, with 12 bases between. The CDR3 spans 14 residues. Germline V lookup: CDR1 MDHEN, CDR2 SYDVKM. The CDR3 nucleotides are TGTGCCAGCAGTGGGGGGGCGACAGGAAACACCATATATTTT. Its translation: CASSGGATGNTIYF.

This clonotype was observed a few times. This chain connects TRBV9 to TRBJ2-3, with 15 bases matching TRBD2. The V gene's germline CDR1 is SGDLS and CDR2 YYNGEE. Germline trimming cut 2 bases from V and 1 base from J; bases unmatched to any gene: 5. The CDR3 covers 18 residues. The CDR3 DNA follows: TGTGCCAGCAGCGTTGGACTAGCGGGAGGGGGGCGCACAGATACGCAGTATTTT. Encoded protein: CASSVGLAGGGRTDTQYF.

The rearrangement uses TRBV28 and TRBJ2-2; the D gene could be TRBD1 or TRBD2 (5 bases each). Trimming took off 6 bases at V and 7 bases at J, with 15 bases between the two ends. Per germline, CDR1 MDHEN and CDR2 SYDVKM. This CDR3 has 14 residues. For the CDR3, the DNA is TGTGCCAGCAGGCTACCCGGGGCGATCGGGGAGCTGTTTTTT. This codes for CASRLPGAIGELFF.